One and the same sample provided the 27 T cell receptor beta chains below, sequenced in a study of blood T cell repertoires in COVID-19. The method was immunoSEQ multiplex PCR; TCRdb's version includes in-frame clones alone and lacks a portion of them. The sample contains over 150,000 clones, about four fifths of which appear only once. The sample was PBMCs or T cells enriched from blood (not recorded which). The receptors originated from a woman aged 55-75 years who had recovered from COVID-19.

The V gene is TRBV21-1, the J gene TRBJ1-1; the table's D gene call, TRBD1, was not cross checked with the DNA. TRBV21-1 is assigned pseudogene status. The length of the CDR3 is 17 residues. CDR3 nucleotides: TGTGCCAGCAGCAAAGCCAGACAACTGGCAGTGGGCACTGAAGCTTTCTTT. Its protein product is CASSKARQLAVGTEAFF.

The chain employs TRBV4-2 and TRBJ1-3; D unclear. The CDR3 loop spans 17 amino acids. Germline CDR1 is LGHNA and CDR2 is YNFKEQ. Trimming took off 0 bases at V and 0 bases at J, with 12 bases between the two ends. CDR3 nucleotide sequence: TGTGCCAGCAGCCAAGAAGGAACTACCGGCTCTGGAAACACCATATATTTT. It translates to CASSQEGTTGSGNTIYF.

J is TRBJ1-2 and V is TRBV6-5; tentative D call: TRBD1 (5 bases). The CDR3 is 14 residues long. Per the germline V gene, CDR1 is MNHEY and CDR2 is SVGAGI. The ends were cut back, 6 bases at V and 0 bases at J, with 11 bases in the middle. The CDR3 loop is CASRRGVSNYGYTF. DNA of the CDR3: TGTGCCAGCAGACGGGGGGTCTCTAACTATGGCTACACCTTC.

The genes are TRBV20-1 and TRBJ1-2; D is ambiguous. Trimming removed 3 bases from V and 2 bases from J, with 10 bases in between. The CDR3 has 13 residues. Germline V lookup: CDR1 DFQATT, CDR2 SNEGSKA (reference sequence). The CDR3 DNA follows: TGCAGTGCTAGTAGAGGGCAGAACTATGGCTACACCTTC. Its protein product is CSASRGQNYGYTF.

A single count supports this clone. The J gene is TRBJ2-4, the V gene TRBV9, with D unclear. The V and J ends lost 2 bases and 5 bases respectively, with 8 bases between them. The CDR3 is made up of 13 amino acids. Per germline, CDR1 SGDLS and CDR2 YYNGEE. The CDR3 DNA reads as TGTGCCAGCAGCGTGGCCCCCCAAAACATTCAGTACTTC. Amino acid sequence: CASSVAPQNIQYF.

V is TRBV23-1 and J is TRBJ2-2, with D tentatively TRBD1 (6 bases). TRBV23-1 is noted as an ORF with a role that remains uncertain. CDR3 length equals 19 residues. Trimming stripped 6 bases from V and 7 bases from J, with 30 bases between. CDR3: CASSPSGPHRDTWGGELFF. The CDR3 DNA sequence: TGCGCCAGCAGCCCCTCCGGTCCCCACAGGGACACCTGGGGCGGGGAGCTGTTTTTT.

The J gene is TRBJ1-2, the V gene TRBV5-6, with D possibly matching TRBD1 (6 bases). Between the trimmed V and J ends, which lost 1 base and 3 bases, there was a span of 16 bases. CDR1 is SGHDT and CDR2 is YYEEEE in the germline V gene. This CDR3 region has 16 residues. The DNA for the CDR3 is TGTGCCAGCAGCTTGTTCGACCCAGACAGGCACTATGGCTACACCTTC. The encoded protein is CASSLFDPDRHYGYTF.

The V call is TRBV3-1 (or the pseudogene TRBV3-2), the J call TRBJ2-1; 8 bases match TRBD2. Per germline, CDR1 LGHDT and CDR2 YNNKEL (reference sequence). The CDR3 has 18 residues. J lost 4 bases, V lost 4 bases, and 15 bases had no gene match. In DNA, the CDR3 is TGTGCCAGCAGCCTTCGGGGCGGGGGGCCAATAGCTTACAATGAGCAGTTCTTC. Protein sequence: CASSLRGGGPIAYNEQFF.

The V gene is TRBV4-1, the J gene TRBJ2-4; D gene uncertain. The V end was cut by 0 bases, the J end by 2 bases, with 11 bases between. CDR1 and CDR2 from the germline V gene are MGHRA and YSYEKL. The CDR3 is 16 residues long. CDR3 in DNA: TGCGCCAGCAGCCAAGATGTATCGTTGTCCAAAAACATTCAGTACTTC. Encoded protein: CASSQDVSLSKNIQYF.

V usage is TRBV24-1 and J usage is TRBJ2-5, with TRBD1 as a possible D gene (6 bases). The V gene lost 2 bases and the J gene lost 2 bases, with 11 bases spanning the gap. This CDR3 has 15 amino acids. Germline V gives CDR1 KGHDR, CDR2 SFDVKD. The CDR3 protein is CATSDSGTFQETQYF. The CDR3 bases are TGTGCCACCAGTGATTCCGGGACATTTCAAGAGACCCAGTACTTC.

The gene calls are TRBV6-2 or TRBV6-3 and TRBJ2-2; 8 nucleotides line up with TRBD2. Trimming took 3 bases from V and 4 from J; bases not matched to a gene: 13. The CDR3 runs to 18 residues. Germline CDR1 reads MNHEY; CDR2 reads SVGEGT. The CDR3 here is CASSYPAGRGESTGELFF. Here the CDR3 DNA reads TGTGCCAGCAGTTATCCCGCAGGGCGGGGGGAGAGCACCGGGGAGCTGTTTTTT.

The CDR3: CASSVLRDRDRYGYTF. In nucleotides, the CDR3 is TGTGCCAGTAGTGTGCTCCGGGACAGGGATCGCTATGGCTACACCTTC. V usage is TRBV19 and J usage is TRBJ1-2, with 9 nucleotides matching TRBD1. The ends lost 5 bases at V and 4 bases at J; junction bases unmatched: 11. From germline, CDR1 is LNHDA and CDR2 SQIVND (reference sequence). The CDR3 has 16 residues.

This rearrangement joins TRBV12-3 or TRBV12-4 to TRBJ2-1; 8 positions agree with TRBD2. This CDR3 spans 13 amino acids. Trimming removed 6 bases from V and 6 bases from J; junction bases left unmatched: 4. The DNA for the CDR3 is TGTGCCAGCAGCGGACTAGCTGGCAATGAGCAGTTCTTC. As protein: CASSGLAGNEQFF.

This chain joins TRBV30 and TRBJ2-2; D call uncertain. Germline CDR1 and CDR2: GTSNPN and SVGIG (reference sequence). Trimming cost V 5 bases and J 1 base, with 8 bases left between them. The CDR3 runs 13 residues. For the CDR3, the DNA is TGTGCCTGGGGGCCCATGAACACCGGGGAGCTGTTTTTT. Translated, it gives CAWGPMNTGELFF.

This clone has just a few counts. This chain connects TRBV30 to TRBJ2-2, with D maybe TRBD2 (5 bases). V shed 4 bases and J shed 3 bases, with 15 bases lying between them. Germline V CDR1 and CDR2: GTSNPN, SVGIG (reference sequence). CDR3 length equals 15 residues. CDR3 amino acids: CAWISETRDTGELFF. The CDR3 DNA reads TGTGCCTGGATATCCGAAACGAGGGACACCGGGGAGCTGTTTTTT.

This clone was counted a single time. The chain links TRBV9 to TRBJ2-6; D is perhaps TRBD2 (5 bases). Per germline, CDR1 SGDLS and CDR2 YYNGEE. V was cut by 3 bases and J by 4 bases, with 8 bases left in between. This CDR3 region has 14 residues. For the CDR3, the DNA is TGTGCCAGCAGCGCGGGGAGCGGGGCCAACGTCCTGACTTTC. Translated, it gives CASSAGSGANVLTF.

Of note for this clone: This sample also contains other DNA sequences that code for the same CDR3. This chain connects TRBV20-1 to TRBJ1-1; no firm D call. The CDR3 consists of 10 residues. Trimming stripped 3 bases from V and 4 bases from J, with 3 bases between. The germline CDR1 and CDR2 sequences are DFQATT and SNEGSKA (reference sequence). The CDR3 protein is CSARRTEAFF. The CDR3 bases are TGCAGTGCTAGGCGCACTGAAGCTTTCTTT.

There are many counts of this clone. V and J are TRBV3-1 (or the pseudogene TRBV3-2) and TRBJ1-6; D gene ambiguous. The CDR3 loop spans 12 amino acids. Germline V gene lookup returns CDR1 LGHDT and CDR2 YNNKEL (reference sequence). V dropped 0 bases and J dropped 9 bases, with 3 bases sitting between them. CDR3: CASSQDLSPLHF. DNA of the CDR3: TGTGCCAGCAGCCAAGATCTTTCACCCCTCCACTTT.

The rearrangement uses TRBV10-3 and TRBJ1-1; TRBD1 matches 10 bases. This CDR3 has 14 amino acids. With V trimmed by 4 bases and J by 7 bases, 6 bases remained unmatched. CDR1 is ENHRY and CDR2 is SYGVKD in the germline V gene. The CDR3 DNA reads as TGTGCCATCAGTGTTGGGACAGGGGTTGTTGAAGCTTTCTTT. Residues: CAISVGTGVVEAFF.

The count of this clone is one. The chain's CDR3 is CSASGGSGGPSTDTQYF. As DNA, the CDR3 is TGCAGTGCTAGTGGGGGTAGCGGGGGGCCCAGCACAGATACGCAGTATTTT. The chain joins TRBV20-1 to TRBJ2-3; 10 bases agree with TRBD2. V lost 3 bases and J lost 0; bases outside the gene matches: 9. This CDR3 has 17 residues. The germline gives CDR1 DFQATT, CDR2 SNEGSKA (reference sequence).

V usage is TRBV6-5 and J usage is TRBJ1-1, with 9 bases fitting TRBD1. This CDR3 has 15 amino acids. Germline V lookup: CDR1 MNHEY, CDR2 SVGAGI. V trimming: 5 bases; J trimming: 6 bases; junction bases outside the gene matches: 10. The CDR3 reads CASSQRDRVGAEAFF. The CDR3 DNA reads as TGTGCCAGCAGTCAACGGGACAGGGTGGGAGCTGAAGCTTTCTTT.

This clone was counted only a few times. The chain has TRBV18 and TRBJ1-1, with D tentatively TRBD1 (5 bases). This CDR3 region has 14 residues. Germline CDR1 reads KGHSH; CDR2 reads LQKENI. V dropped 3 bases and J dropped 3 bases, with 11 bases sitting between them. The CDR3 spells CASSPSWGDTEAFF. For the CDR3, the DNA is TGTGCCAGCTCACCGTCCTGGGGGGACACTGAAGCTTTCTTT.

This rearrangement joins TRBV4-2 to TRBJ2-2; 14 nucleotides agree with TRBD2. The CDR3 length is 19 residues. Germline lookup yields CDR1 LGHNA and CDR2 YNFKEQ. With V trimmed by 4 bases and J by 4 bases, 11 bases remained unmatched. The DNA of the CDR3 is TGTGCCAGCAGCCCTCCCGGGACTAGCGGGGGCCGGGGCACCGGGGAGCTGTTTTTT. Translating gives CASSPPGTSGGRGTGELFF.

The chain has TRBV28 and TRBJ2-5, with D perhaps TRBD1 (5 bases). The CDR3 runs 14 residues. Germline V lookup: CDR1 MDHEN, CDR2 SYDVKM. With 7 bases removed from V and 5 bases from J, the gap between germline ends came to 17 bases. As DNA, the CDR3 is TGTGCCAGCACTCTTCAGGGCTACTCCGAGACCCAGTACTTC. Protein sequence: CASTLQGYSETQYF.

The gene calls are TRBV7-9 and TRBJ1-6; TRBD1 might be the D (6 bases). CDR3 length: 13 residues. Trimming pared 5 bases from V and 10 bases from J, leaving 12 bases between. Germline CDR1 and CDR2: SEHNR and FQNEAQ (reference sequence). In DNA form, the CDR3 reads TGTGCCAGCAGCGCACAGGGCGAATCACCCCTCCACTTT. Residues: CASSAQGESPLHF.

This chain links TRBV7-2 with TRBJ2-2; 9 bases fit TRBD2. This CDR3 comprises 16 residues. Trimming cost V 5 bases and J 4 bases; bases outside gene matches: 8. The germline V gene encodes CDR1 SGHTA and CDR2 FQGNSA. For the CDR3, the DNA is TGTGCCAGCAGCCCCGGGGTAGCGGGGGTCACCGGGGAGCTGTTTTTT. It codes for CASSPGVAGVTGELFF.

The CDR3 bases are TGTGCCAGCACCTCAGGGGGTAGGGGCTACGAGCAGTACTTC. It translates to CASTSGGRGYEQYF. The chain combines TRBV27 with TRBJ2-7; 7 bases line up with TRBD1. V gave up 7 bases and J gave up 3 bases; unmatched junction bases: 9. Per germline, CDR1 MNHEY and CDR2 SMNVEV (reference sequence). CDR3 length: 14 residues.